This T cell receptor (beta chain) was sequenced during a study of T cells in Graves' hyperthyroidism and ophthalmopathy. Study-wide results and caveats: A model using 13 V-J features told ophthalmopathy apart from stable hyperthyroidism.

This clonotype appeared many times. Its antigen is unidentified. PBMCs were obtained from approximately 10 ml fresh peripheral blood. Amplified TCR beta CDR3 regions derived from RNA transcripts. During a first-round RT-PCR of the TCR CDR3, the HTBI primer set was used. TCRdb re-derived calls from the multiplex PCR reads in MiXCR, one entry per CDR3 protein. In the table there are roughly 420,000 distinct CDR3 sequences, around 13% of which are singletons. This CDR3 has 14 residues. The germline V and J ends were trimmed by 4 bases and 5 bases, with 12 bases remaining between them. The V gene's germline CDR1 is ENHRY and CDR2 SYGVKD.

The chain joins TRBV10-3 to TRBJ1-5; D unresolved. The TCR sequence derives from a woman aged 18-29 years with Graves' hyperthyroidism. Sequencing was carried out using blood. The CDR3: CAISGGQVDQPQHF. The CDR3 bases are TGTGCCATCAGTGGAGGTCAGGTCGATCAGCCCCAGCATTTT.